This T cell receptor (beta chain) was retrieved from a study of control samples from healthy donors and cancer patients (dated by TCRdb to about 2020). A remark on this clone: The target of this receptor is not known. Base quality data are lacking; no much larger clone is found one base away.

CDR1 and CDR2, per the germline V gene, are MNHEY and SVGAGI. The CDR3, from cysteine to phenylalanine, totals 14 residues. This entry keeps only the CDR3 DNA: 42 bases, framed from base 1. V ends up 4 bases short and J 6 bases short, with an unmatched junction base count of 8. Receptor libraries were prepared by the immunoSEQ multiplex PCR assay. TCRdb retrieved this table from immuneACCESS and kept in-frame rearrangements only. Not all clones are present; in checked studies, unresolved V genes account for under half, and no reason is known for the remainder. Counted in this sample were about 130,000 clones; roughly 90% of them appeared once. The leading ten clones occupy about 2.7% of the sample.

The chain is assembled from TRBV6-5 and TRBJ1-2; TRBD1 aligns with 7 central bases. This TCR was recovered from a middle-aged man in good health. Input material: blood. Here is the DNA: TGTGCCAGCAGTTCGGACAGGAGGGACGATGGCTACACCTTC. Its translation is CASSSDRRDDGYTF.